Each of the 5 T cell receptor beta chains below was sequenced from the same sample in a study of shared clonotypes between healthy human individuals. Measured with immunoSEQ multiplex PCR; TCRdb has only the in-frame clones, and not every one. The table has 600,000 to 800,000 clones, approximately 77% seen once. Sequencing was performed on memory CD4+ T cells sorted from blood. The subset was: CD45RA-negative fraction. These receptor sequences come from a woman aged 25 to 39 in good health.

J is TRBJ1-3 and V is TRBV20-1; D call uncertain. CDR1 and CDR2 from the germline V gene are DFQATT and SNEGSKA (reference sequence). The CDR3 totals 11 residues. V lost 2 bases and J 8 bases, leaving 7 bases between the germline ends. The DNA for the CDR3 is TGCAGTGCTAGAAAGGTAGACACCATATATTTT. Translating it yields CSARKVDTIYF.

The chain carries TRBV27 and TRBJ2-7; a weak D match, TRBD2 (6 bases). The CDR3 is 18 residues long. Germline CDR1 is MNHEY and CDR2 is SMNVEV (reference sequence). Deletions cut 1 base from V and 2 bases from J, with 21 bases between. CDR3 in DNA: TGTGCCAGCAGTTTATTTGGCCCCAGCGGGTCCAGCACCTACGAGCAGTACTTC. Its translation: CASSLFGPSGSSTYEQYF.

This clone was found a few times. The chain uses TRBV5-1 and TRBJ2-2; D perhaps matches TRBD2 (6 bases). Trimming cost V 1 base and J 4 bases, with 20 bases left between them. CDR3 length: 18 residues. CDR1 is SGHRS, CDR2 YFSETQ, per germline. CDR3 sequence: CASSLTNAGTLLTGELFF. Here the CDR3 DNA reads TGCGCCAGCAGCTTGACAAACGCCGGGACTCTTCTCACCGGGGAGCTGTTTTTT.

Only a few counts were recorded for this clone. The gene calls are TRBV19 and TRBJ2-7; D tentatively reads TRBD1 or TRBD2 (5 bases each). The CDR3 consists of 14 residues. CDR1 is LNHDA and CDR2 is SQIVND in the germline V gene (reference sequence). Trimming left V 6 bases short and J 3 bases short, with 15 bases between. CDR3 region: CASSYQGRDYEQYF. The CDR3, as DNA: TGTGCCAGTAGCTATCAGGGTCGGGACTACGAGCAGTACTTC.

This chain uses TRBV4-2 with TRBJ1-1, with D unresolved. Germline lookup yields CDR1 LGHNA and CDR2 YNFKEQ. This CDR3 spans 13 amino acids. Trimming left V 5 bases short and J 1 base short, with 8 bases between. CDR3 sequence (DNA): TGTGCCAGCAGCTTGCTGAAGAACACTGAAGCTTTCTTT. This codes for CASSLLKNTEAFF.